The source of this T cell receptor (beta chain) is a study of blood T cell repertoires in COVID-19. Profiled with immunoSEQ multiplex PCR; TCRdb holds only in-frame clones, not every one. Among 100,000 or so clones listed, 88% were seen once. The receptor comes from a man aged 55 to 69 with acute or convalescent COVID-19. Sequencing was performed on peripheral blood.

CDR3 residues: CASSETGDYGYTF. CDR3 bases: TGCGCCAGCAGCGAAACAGGGGACTATGGCTACACCTTC. The chain links TRBV10-1 to TRBJ1-2; the match to TRBD1 covers 7 bases. CDR1 and CDR2 (germline): WNHNN, SYGVQD (reference sequence). The CDR3 totals 13 residues. V shed 6 bases, J shed 3 bases, and the junction held 4 bases outside the gene matches.